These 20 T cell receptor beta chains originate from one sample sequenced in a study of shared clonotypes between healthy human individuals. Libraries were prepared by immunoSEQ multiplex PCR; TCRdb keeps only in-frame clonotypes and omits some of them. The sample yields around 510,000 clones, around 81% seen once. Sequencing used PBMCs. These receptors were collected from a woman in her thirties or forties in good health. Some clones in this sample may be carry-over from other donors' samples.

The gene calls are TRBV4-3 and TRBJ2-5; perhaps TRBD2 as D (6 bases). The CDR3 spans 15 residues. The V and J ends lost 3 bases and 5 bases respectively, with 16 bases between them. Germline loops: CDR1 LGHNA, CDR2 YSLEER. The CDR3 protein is CASSQLDGRLETQYF. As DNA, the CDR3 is TGCGCCAGCAGCCAGCTTGATGGGAGGTTGGAGACCCAGTACTTC.

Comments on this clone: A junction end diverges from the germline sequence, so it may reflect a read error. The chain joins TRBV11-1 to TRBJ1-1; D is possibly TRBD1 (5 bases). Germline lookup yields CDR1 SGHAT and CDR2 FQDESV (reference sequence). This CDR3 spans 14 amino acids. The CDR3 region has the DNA TGTGTCAGCAGCTTGAGGGGCGGGGGCACTGAAGCTTTCTTT. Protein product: CVSSLRGGGTEAFF.

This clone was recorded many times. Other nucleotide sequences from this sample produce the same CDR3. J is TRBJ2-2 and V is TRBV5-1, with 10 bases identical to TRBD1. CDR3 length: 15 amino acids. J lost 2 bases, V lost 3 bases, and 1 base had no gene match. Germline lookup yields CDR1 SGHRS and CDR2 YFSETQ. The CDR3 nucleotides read TGCGCCAGCAGCTGGGACAGGGGAAACACCGGGGAGCTGTTTTTT. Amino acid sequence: CASSWDRGNTGELFF. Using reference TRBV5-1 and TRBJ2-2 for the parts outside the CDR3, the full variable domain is KAGVTQTPRYLIKTRGQQVTLSCSPISGHRSVSWYQQTPGQGLQFLFEYFSETQRNKGNFPGRFSGRQFSNSRSEMNVSTLELGDSALYLCASSWDRGNTGELFFGEGSRLTVL.

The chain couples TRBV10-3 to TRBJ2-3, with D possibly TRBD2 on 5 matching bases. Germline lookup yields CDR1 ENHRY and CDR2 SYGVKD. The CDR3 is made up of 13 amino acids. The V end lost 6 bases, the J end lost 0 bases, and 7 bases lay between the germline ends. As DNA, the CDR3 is TGTGCCATCAGAGAGGGTAGCACAGATACGCAGTATTTT. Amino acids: CAIREGSTDTQYF.

The CDR3 reads CASSPPADAPSAQHF. In DNA form, the CDR3 reads TGTGCCAGCAGTCCCCCCGCGGACGCCCCTTCGGCCCAGCATTTT. The chain combines TRBV28 with TRBJ1-5; the D is unclear. Germline V gene data show CDR1 as MDHEN and CDR2 as SYDVKM. Trimming took 5 bases from V and 11 from J, leaving 22 bases between them. There are 15 residues in the CDR3.

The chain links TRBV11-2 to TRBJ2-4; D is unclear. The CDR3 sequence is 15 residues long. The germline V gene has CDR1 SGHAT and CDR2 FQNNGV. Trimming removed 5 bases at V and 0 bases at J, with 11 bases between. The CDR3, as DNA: TGTGCCAGCAGCCCTGGGTCCCTAGCCAAAAACATTCAGTACTTC. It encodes CASSPGSLAKNIQYF.

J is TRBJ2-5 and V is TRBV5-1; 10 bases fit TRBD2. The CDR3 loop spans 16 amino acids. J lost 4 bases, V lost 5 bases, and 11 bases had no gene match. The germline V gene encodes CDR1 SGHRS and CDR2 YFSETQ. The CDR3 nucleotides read TGCGCCAGCAGGCCCGGGACTAGCGAGAGCTTAGAGACCCAGTACTTC. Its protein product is CASRPGTSESLETQYF.

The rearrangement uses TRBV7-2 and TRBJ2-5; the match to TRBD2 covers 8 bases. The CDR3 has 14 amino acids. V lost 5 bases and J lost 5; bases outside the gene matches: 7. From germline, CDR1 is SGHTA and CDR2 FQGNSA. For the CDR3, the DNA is TGTGCCAGCAGCCGGGGACTAGGTGGGGAGACCCAGTACTTC. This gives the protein CASSRGLGGETQYF.

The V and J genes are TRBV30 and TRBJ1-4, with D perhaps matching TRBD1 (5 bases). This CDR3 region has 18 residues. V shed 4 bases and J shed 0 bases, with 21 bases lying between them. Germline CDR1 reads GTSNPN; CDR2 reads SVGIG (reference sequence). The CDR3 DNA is TGTGCCTGGATTTATGGGGGTTTCGTGGGTGCAACTAATGAAAAACTGTTTTTT. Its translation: CAWIYGGFVGATNEKLFF.

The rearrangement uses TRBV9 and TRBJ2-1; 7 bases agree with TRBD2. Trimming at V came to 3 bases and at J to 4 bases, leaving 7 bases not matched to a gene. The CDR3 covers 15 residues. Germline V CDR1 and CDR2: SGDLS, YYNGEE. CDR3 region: CASSAVAGLYNEQFF. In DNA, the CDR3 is TGTGCCAGCAGCGCTGTAGCGGGCCTTTACAATGAGCAGTTCTTC. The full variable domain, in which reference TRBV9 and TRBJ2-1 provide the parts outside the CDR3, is DSGVTQTPKHLITATGQRVTLRCSPRSGDLSVYWYQQSLDQGLQFLIQYYNGEERAKGNILERFSAQQFPDLHSELNLSSLELGDSALYFCASSAVAGLYNEQFFGPGTRLTVL.

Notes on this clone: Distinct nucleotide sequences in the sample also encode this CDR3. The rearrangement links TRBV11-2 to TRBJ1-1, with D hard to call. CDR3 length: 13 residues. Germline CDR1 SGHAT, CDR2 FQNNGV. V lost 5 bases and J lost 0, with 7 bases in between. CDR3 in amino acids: CASSSQMNTEAFF. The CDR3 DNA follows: TGTGCCAGCAGCAGTCAAATGAACACTGAAGCTTTCTTT.

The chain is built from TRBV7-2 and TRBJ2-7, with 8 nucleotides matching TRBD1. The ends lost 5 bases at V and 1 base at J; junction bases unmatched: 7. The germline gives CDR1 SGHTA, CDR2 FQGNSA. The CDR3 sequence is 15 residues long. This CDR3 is CASSSGQGISYEQYF. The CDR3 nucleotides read TGTGCCAGCAGCAGCGGACAGGGTATATCCTACGAGCAGTACTTC.

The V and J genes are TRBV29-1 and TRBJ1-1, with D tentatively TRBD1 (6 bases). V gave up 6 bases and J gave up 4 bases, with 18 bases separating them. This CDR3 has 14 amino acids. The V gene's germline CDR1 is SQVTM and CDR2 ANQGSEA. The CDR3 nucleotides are TGCAGCGTAGCCACAGGGACTTCGGGCACTGAAGCTTTCTTT. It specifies CSVATGTSGTEAFF. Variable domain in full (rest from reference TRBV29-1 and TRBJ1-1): SAVISQKPSRDICQRGTSLTIQCQVDSQVTMMFWYRQQPGQSLTLIATANQGSEATYESGFVIDKFPISRPNLTFSTLTVSNMSPEDSSIYLCSVATGTSGTEAFFGQGTRLTVV.

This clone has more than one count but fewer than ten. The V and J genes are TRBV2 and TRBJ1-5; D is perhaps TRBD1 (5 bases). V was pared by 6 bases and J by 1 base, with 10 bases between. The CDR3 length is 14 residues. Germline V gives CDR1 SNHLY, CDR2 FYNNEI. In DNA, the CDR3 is TGTGCCAGCAGGGCAGGGTTGAGCAATCAGCCCCAGCATTTT. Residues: CASRAGLSNQPQHF. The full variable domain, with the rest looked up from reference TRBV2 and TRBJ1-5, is EPEVTQTPSHQVTQMGQEVILRCVPISNHLYFYWYRQILGQKVEFLVSFYNNEISEKSEIFDDQFSVERPDGSNFTLKIRSTKLEDSAMYFCASRAGLSNQPQHFGDGTRLSIL.

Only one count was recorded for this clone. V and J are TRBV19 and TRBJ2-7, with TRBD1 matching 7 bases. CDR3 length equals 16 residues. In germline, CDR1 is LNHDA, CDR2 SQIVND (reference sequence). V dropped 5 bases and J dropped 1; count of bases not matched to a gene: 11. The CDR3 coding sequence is TGTGCCAGTAGTTACTCGACAGGGCGTCTTTCCTACGAGCAGTACTTC. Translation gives CASSYSTGRLSYEQYF.

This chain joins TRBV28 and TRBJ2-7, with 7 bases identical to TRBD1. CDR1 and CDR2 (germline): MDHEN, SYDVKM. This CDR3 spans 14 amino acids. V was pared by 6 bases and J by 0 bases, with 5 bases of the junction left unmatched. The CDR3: CASRPGQTSYEQYF. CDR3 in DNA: TGTGCCAGCAGGCCGGGACAGACCTCCTACGAGCAGTACTTC. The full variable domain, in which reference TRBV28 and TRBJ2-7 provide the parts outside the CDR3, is DVKVTQSSRYLVKRTGEKVFLECVQDMDHENMFWYRQDPGLGLRLIYFSYDVKMKEKGDIPEGYSVSREKKERFSLILESASTNQTSMYLCASRPGQTSYEQYFGPGTRLTVT.

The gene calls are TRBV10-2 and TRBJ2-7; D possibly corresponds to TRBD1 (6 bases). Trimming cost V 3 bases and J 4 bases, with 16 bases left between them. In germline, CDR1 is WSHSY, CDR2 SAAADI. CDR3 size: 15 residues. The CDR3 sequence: CASSDPRQAKYEQYF. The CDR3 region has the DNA TGCGCCAGCAGTGATCCAAGACAGGCAAAGTACGAGCAGTACTTC.

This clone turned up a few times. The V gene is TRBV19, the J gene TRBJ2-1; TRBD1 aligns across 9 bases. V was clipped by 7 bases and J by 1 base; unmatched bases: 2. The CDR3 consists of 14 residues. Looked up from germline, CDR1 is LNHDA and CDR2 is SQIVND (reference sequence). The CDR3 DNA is TGTGCCAGTACCGGACAGGGGTCCTACAATGAGCAGTTCTTC. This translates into CASTGQGSYNEQFF.

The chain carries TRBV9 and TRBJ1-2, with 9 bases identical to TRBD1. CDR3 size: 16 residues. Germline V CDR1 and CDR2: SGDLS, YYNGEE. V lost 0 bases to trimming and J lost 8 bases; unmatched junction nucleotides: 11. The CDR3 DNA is TGTGCCAGCAGCGTAGGGGGACAGGGTCTCGTAGGCGGCTACACCTTC. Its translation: CASSVGGQGLVGGYTF.

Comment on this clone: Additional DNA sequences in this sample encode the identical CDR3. CDR3 loop: CASSLGTEAFF. DNA of the CDR3: TGTGCCAGCAGTTTGGGCACTGAAGCTTTCTTT. J is TRBJ1-1 and V is TRBV28, with D unresolved. The CDR3 totals 11 residues. In germline, CDR1 is MDHEN, CDR2 SYDVKM. V lost 3 bases, J lost 4 bases, and 3 bases lay in between.